Listed here is a single T cell receptor (beta chain). What it recognizes is unknown. The length of the CDR3 is 15 residues. CDR1 SGHNT and CDR2 YYREEE come from the germline V gene (reference sequence). With V trimmed by 3 bases and J by 1 base, 4 bases remained unmatched. The data were taken from a study of T cell responses to AZD1222 COVID-19 vaccine. Profiling relied on immunoSEQ multiplex PCR, and the TCRdb table lists in-frame clones only, not all of them. This sample yields some 140,000 clones, of which more than 90% are seen a single time; 1.5% to 2% belongs to the top ten. Study observations and caveats: Among the donors, most were white British and more were female, and clonal diversity was possibly underestimated.

The TCR sequence derives from an adult who received the AZD1222 COVID-19 vaccine. The sample was peripheral blood, taken 28 days after the second AZD1222 dose. The chain recombines TRBV5-4 with TRBJ2-3; 8 positions match TRBD2. The CDR3, as DNA: TGTGCCAGCAGCTGGGGGCGGGGGGGCACAGATACGCAGTATTTT. It codes for CASSWGRGGTDTQYF.